The clone carrying this T cell receptor (beta chain) was recorded a few times. Its antigen is undetermined. This entry is derived from a study of cytomegalovirus exposure and HLA in healthy donors. General study results and limits: The presence/absence work took it that sequencing depth was about the same across donors.

In the PCR, 60 Vbeta and 13 Jbeta primers were used. Here immunoSEQ multiplex PCR was the method, and the copy in TCRdb shows in-frame clones only, minus some. The data contain about 210,000 clones, approximately 80% of them singletons. The germline V gene encodes CDR1 LNHDA and CDR2 SQIVND (reference sequence). The CDR3 runs 14 residues. V lost 3 bases and J 0 bases, leaving 6 bases between the germline ends. What was sequenced was PBMCs. This clonotype was obtained from a man aged 25-45 years in good health and CMV-seronegative. V gene TRBV19 combines with J gene TRBJ2-1; D gene unclear. CDR3 amino acids: CASSILSSYNEQFF. The CDR3 nucleotides read TGTGCCAGTAGTATCTTGAGCTCCTACAATGAGCAGTTCTTC.